This entry is about one TCR beta chain. What it binds is not known. TCRdb keeps only in-frame clones here, not all; method: immunoSEQ multiplex PCR. The sample lists 45,000 to 65,000 clones; 94% were seen once. This sample is drawn from a study of graft-versus-host responses after intestinal transplantation. There are 13 residues in the CDR3. Losses at the gene ends were 5 bases for V and 3 bases for J; bases not matched to a gene: 5. CDR1 and CDR2 from the germline V gene are SQVTM and ANQGSEA. This clonotype was sampled from a human donor who was the organ donor for an intestinal transplant. The source was unstimulated CD4+ T cells sorted from spleen or lymph node cells, collected before transplant. J is TRBJ2-7 and V is TRBV29-1; 9 nucleotides align to TRBD1. CDR3 coding DNA: TGCAGCGTTTCGACAGGGGGGAGCTACGAGCAGTACTTC. This sequence encodes CSVSTGGSYEQYF.